This T cell receptor (beta chain) derives from a study of shared clonotypes between healthy human individuals. CDR3 length equals 13 residues. The germline gives CDR1 MNHEY, CDR2 SMNVEV (reference sequence). The V end lost 2 bases, the J end lost 4 bases, and 8 bases lay between the germline ends. The investigators split CD4+ cells into a CD45RA+ naive subset and a CD45RA-negative memory subset. TCRdb's table, derived via immunoSEQ multiplex PCR, lists solely in-frame clones and lacks some. Altogether some 2,500,000 clones are present, around 93% being singletons, with the ten largest covering 0.37%.

The sample taken for sequencing was naive CD4+ T cells from PBMCs. Subset defined: CD45RA+ positively selected. The receptor was isolated from a man aged 18-30 years in good health. Some clones in this sample may be carry-over from other donors' samples. This chain joins TRBV27 and TRBJ2-5; D gene uncertain. The chain's CDR3 is CASSLRRLETQYF. DNA for the CDR3: TGTGCCAGCAGTTTACGACGGCTAGAGACCCAGTACTTC.